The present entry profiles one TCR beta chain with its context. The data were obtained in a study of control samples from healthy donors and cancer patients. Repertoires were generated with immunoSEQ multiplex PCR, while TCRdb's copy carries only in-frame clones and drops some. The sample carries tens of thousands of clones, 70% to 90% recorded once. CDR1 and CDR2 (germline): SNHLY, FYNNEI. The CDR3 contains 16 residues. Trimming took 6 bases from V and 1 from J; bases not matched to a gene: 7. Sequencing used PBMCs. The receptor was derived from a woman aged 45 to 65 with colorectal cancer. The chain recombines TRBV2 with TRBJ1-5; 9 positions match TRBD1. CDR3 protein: CASRGDREESNQPQHF. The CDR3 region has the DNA TGTGCCAGCAGGGGGGACAGGGAGGAAAGCAATCAGCCCCAGCATTTT. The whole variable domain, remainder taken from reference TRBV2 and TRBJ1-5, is EPEVTQTPSHQVTQMGQEVILRCVPISNHLYFYWYRQILGQKVEFLVSFYNNEISEKSEIFDDQFSVERPDGSNFTLKIRSTKLEDSAMYFCASRGDREESNQPQHFGDGTRLSIL.